This T cell receptor (beta chain) was sequenced for a study of cytomegalovirus exposure and HLA in healthy donors. Primers for the PCR totalled 60 Vbeta and 13 Jbeta. Assay used: immunoSEQ multiplex PCR; TCRdb lists only in-frame clones, some missing. The data contain around 150,000 clones, around 77% of them singletons. Per germline, CDR1 MNHNS and CDR2 SASEGT. This CDR3 comprises 14 residues. V gave up 2 bases and J gave up 4 bases, with 11 bases separating them. Sequenced sample: PBMCs. The TCR sequence derives from a man younger than 40 in good health and CMV-seronegative. The chain combines TRBV6-1 with TRBJ1-2, with D possibly TRBD1 on 6 matching bases. CDR3 bases: TGTGCCAGCAGTGAAACAGGGCTGGGCTATGGCTACACCTTC. This gives the protein CASSETGLGYGYTF.